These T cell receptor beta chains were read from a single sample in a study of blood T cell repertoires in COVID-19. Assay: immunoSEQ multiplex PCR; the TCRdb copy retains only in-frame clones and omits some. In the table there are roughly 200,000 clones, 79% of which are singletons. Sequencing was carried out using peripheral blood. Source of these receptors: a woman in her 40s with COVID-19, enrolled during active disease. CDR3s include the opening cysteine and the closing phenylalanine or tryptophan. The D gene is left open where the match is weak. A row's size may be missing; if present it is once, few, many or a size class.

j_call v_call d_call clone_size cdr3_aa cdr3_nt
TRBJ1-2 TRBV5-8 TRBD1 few CASTRDRGNNGYTF TGTGCCAGCACCCGAGACAGGGGGAATAATGGCTACACCTTC
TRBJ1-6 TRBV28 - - CASSPPLQGIRTSPLHF TGTGCCAGCAGTCCCCCGCTACAGGGAATCAGGACTTCACCCCTCCACTTT
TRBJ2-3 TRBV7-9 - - CASSLGGRGSTDTQYF TGTGCCAGCAGCTTAGGAGGGAGGGGGAGCACAGATACGCAGTATTTT
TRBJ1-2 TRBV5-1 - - CASSLGEGGYTF TGCGCCAGCAGCTTGGGGGAGGGGGGCTACACCTTC
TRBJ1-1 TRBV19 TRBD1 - CASRPGGTEAFF TGTGCCAGTAGGCCAGGGGGCACTGAAGCTTTCTTT
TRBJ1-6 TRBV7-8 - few CASSPAEYGSLHF TGTGCCAGCAGCCCGGCGGAGTACGGGTCCCTCCACTTT
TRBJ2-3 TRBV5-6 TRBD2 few CASSLSLTGTTKYF TGTGCCAGCAGCTTGTCTCTTACTGGGACTACTAAGTATTTT
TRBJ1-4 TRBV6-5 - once CASSYRPGATNEKLFF TGTGCCAGCAGTTACCGACCGGGGGCAACTAATGAAAAACTGTTTTTT
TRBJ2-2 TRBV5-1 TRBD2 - CASSPPGLAGGGELFF TGCGCCAGCAGTCCTCCGGGACTAGCGGGTGGCGGGGAGCTGTTTTTT
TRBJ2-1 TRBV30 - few CAWSLSSYNEQFF TGTGCCTGGAGTTTGAGCTCCTACAATGAGCAGTTCTTC
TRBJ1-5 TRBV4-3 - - CASSQEKGNQPQHF TGCGCCAGCAGCCAAGAGAAGGGGAATCAGCCCCAGCATTTT
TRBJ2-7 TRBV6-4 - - CASKPPYRDGNYEQYF TGTGCCAGCAAACCTCCATACAGGGATGGAAACTACGAGCAGTACTTC
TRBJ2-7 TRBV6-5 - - CASNIQVREQYF TGTGCCAGCAACATCCAGGTCCGCGAGCAGTACTTC
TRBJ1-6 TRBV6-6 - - CASSYASSYNSPLHF TGTGCCAGCAGTTACGCGAGCTCCTATAATTCACCCCTCCACTTT
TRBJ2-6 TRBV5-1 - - CASSLGWSSGANVLTF TGCGCCAGCAGCTTGGGATGGAGCTCTGGGGCCAACGTCCTGACTTTC
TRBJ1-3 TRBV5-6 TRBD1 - CASSRDRRVFSGNTIYF TGTGCCAGCAGCCGGGACAGGCGAGTCTTCTCTGGAAACACCATATATTTT
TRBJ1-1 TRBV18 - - CASSPPATRNTEAFF TGTGCCAGCTCCCCTCCTGCTACTAGGAACACTGAAGCTTTCTTT
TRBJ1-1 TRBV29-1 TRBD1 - CSARQGDRVTEAFF TGCAGCGCCCGACAGGGGGATCGAGTCACTGAAGCTTTCTTT
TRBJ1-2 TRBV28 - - CASRSHYGYTF TGTGCCAGCAGGAGCCACTATGGCTACACCTTC
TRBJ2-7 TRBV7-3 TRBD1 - CASSLGTGGGEQYF TGTGCCAGCAGCTTAGGGACAGGGGGCGGCGAGCAGTACTTC
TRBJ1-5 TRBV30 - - CASSTGGLEQPQHF TGTGCCTCCTCAACAGGAGGGCTGGAGCAGCCCCAGCATTTT
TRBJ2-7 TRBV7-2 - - CASSSSSYEQYF TGTGCCAGCAGCTCGAGCTCCTACGAGCAGTACTTC
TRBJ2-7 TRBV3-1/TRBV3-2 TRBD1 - CASSLDRAYEQYF TGTGCCAGCAGCCTTGACAGGGCCTACGAGCAGTACTTC
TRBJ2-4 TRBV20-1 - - CSARYGGIQYF TGCAGTGCTAGGTACGGGGGCATTCAGTACTTC
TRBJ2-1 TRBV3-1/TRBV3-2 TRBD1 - CASSQAVQGARNEQFF TGTGCCAGCAGCCAAGCGGTCCAGGGGGCGCGGAATGAGCAGTTCTTC
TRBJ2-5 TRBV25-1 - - CASSNSPSAAQYF TGTGCCAGCAGTAACTCTCCTAGTGCGGCCCAGTACTTC
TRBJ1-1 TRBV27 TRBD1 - CASTDRGAIEAFF TGTGCCAGCACTGACAGGGGAGCGATTGAAGCTTTCTTT
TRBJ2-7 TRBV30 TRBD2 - CAWSSSGTSAREQYF TGTGCCTGGAGTTCGTCCGGGACTAGCGCGCGGGAGCAGTACTTC
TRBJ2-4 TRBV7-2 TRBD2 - CASSLYFSGGKNIQYF TGTGCCAGCAGCTTATACTTTAGCGGGGGTAAAAACATTCAGTACTTC
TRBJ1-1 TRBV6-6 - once CASSYLQAPRHTEAFF TGTGCCAGCAGTTACTTACAGGCGCCGAGACACACTGAAGCTTTCTTT
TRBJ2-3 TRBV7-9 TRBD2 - CASSFPWSSGGAADTQYF TGTGCCAGCAGCTTTCCCTGGTCGAGCGGGGGGGCCGCAGATACGCAGTATTTT
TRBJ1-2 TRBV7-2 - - CASSLGQVINYGYTF TGTGCCAGCAGCTTAGGACAGGTCATTAACTATGGCTACACCTTC
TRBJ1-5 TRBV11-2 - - CASRGYGGPQHF TGTGCCAGCAGGGGCTACGGGGGGCCCCAGCATTTT
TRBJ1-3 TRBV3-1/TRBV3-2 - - CASSQNGHSGNTIYF TGTGCCAGCAGCCAAAACGGACACTCTGGAAACACCATATATTTT
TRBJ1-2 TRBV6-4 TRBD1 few CASTRGHGYGYTF TGTGCCAGCACCAGGGGGCATGGCTATGGCTACACCTTC
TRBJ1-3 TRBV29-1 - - CSVEDPESSGNTIYF TGCAGCGTTGAAGATCCGGAGAGCTCTGGAAACACCATATATTTT
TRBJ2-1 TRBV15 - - CATSIDSKSYNEQFF TGTGCCACCAGCATAGACAGTAAGTCCTACAATGAGCAGTTCTTC
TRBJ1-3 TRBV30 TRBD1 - CAWIGGGQGF TGTGCCTGGATCGGAGGGGGACAGGGTTTT
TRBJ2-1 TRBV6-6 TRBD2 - CASTYNGRARNEQFF TGTGCCAGCACTTACAACGGGAGGGCCCGAAATGAGCAGTTCTTC
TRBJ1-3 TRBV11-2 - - CASSHPGQEDGNTIYF TGTGCCAGCAGCCATCCGGGACAAGAGGATGGAAACACCATATATTTT
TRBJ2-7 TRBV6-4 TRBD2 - CASSDQAGGPYEQYF TGTGCCAGCAGTGACCAAGCGGGGGGACCCTACGAGCAGTACTTC
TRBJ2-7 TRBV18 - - CASSRNRESSYEQYF TGTGCCAGCTCACGAAACAGGGAAAGCTCCTACGAGCAGTACTTC
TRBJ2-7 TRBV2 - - CASSERGWSSYEQYF TGTGCCAGCAGCGAGAGAGGGTGGAGCTCCTACGAGCAGTACTTC
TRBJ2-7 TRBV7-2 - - CASSPQGGPYEQYF TGTGCCAGCAGCCCCCAGGGGGGCCCCTACGAGCAGTACTTC
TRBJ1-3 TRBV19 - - CASTVRLRENTIYF TGTGCCAGTACCGTGAGGTTGCGGGAAAACACCATATATTTT
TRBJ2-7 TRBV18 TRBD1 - CASSGGLGQGSYEQYF TGTGCCAGCTCGGGGGGTTTAGGACAGGGCTCCTACGAGCAGTACTTC